Given below is one T cell receptor (beta chain) in context. The data are from a study of blood T cell repertoires in COVID-19. Overall study: COVID-19 samples, acute and convalescent, were from the United States, Italy and Spain. Sources were T cells, B-cell-depleted T cells, or PBMCs; the material itself was cDNA or gDNA.

As originally analysed: By means of reference gene primer amplification, nucleated cell counts were estimated. Using immunoSEQ multiplex PCR, the repertoire was profiled, and TCRdb retains in-frame clones only, with some absent. V and J calls and clone size follow that table, whereas D and trimming were derived from the DNA. The sample records roughly 38,000 clones, approximately 86% being singletons. Deletions cut 10 bases from V and 6 bases from J, with 20 bases between. This CDR3 is 14 amino acids long. Germline V gene sequence: CDR1 MNHEY, CDR2 SVGAGI. Sequencing was carried out using peripheral blood. This clonotype was sampled from a man in his sixties or seventies with acute or convalescent COVID-19. This chain links TRBV6-5 with TRBJ2-3; D not resolved. This CDR3 is CATQLAGRMDTQYF. DNA of the CDR3: TGTGCCACCCAACTCGCAGGCCGTATGGATACGCAGTATTTT.